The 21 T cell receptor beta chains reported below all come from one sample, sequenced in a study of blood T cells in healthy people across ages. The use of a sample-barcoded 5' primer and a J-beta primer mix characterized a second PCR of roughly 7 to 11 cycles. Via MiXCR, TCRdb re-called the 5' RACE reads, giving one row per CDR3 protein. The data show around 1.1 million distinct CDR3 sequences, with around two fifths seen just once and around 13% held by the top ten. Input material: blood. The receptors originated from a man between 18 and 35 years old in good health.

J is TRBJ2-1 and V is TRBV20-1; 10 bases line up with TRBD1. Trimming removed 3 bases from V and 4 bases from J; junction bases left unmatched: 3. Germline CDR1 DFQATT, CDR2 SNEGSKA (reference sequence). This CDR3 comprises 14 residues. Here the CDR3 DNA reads TGCAGTGCTAGGACAGGGGGCCTATACAATGAGCAGTTCTTC. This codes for CSARTGGLYNEQFF.

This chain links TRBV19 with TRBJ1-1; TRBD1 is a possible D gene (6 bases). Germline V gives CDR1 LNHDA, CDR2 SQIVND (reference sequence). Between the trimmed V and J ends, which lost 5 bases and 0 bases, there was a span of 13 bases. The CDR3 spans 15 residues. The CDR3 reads CASSPPGHVNTEAFF. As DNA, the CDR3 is TGTGCCAGTAGTCCCCCGGGACATGTGAACACTGAAGCTTTCTTT. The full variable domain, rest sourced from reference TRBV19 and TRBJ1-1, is DGGITQSPKYLFRKEGQNVTLSCEQNLNHDAMYWYRQDPGQGLRLIYYSQIVNDFQKGDIAEGYSVSREKKESFPLTVTSAQKNPTAFYLCASSPPGHVNTEAFFGQGTRLTVV.

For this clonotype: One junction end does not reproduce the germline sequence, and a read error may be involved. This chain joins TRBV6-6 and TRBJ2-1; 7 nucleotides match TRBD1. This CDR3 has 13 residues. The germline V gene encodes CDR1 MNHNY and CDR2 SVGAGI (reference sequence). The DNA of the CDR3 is TGTGCCAGCAGTAACTCCAGGGGGTTTGAGCAGTTCTTC. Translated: CASSNSRGFEQFF.

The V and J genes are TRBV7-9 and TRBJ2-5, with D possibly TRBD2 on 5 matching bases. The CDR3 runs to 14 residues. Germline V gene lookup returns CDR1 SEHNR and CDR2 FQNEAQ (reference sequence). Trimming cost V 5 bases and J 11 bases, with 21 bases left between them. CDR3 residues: CASSPRTVELEQYF. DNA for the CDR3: TGTGCCAGCAGCCCTAGGACTGTTGAGTTGGAGCAGTACTTC. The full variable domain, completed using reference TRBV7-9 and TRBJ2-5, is DTGVSQNPRHKITKRGQNVTFRCDPISEHNRLYWYRQTLGQGPEFLTYFQNEAQLEKSRLLSDRFSAERPKGSFSTLEIQRTEQGDSAMYLCASSPRTVELEQYFGPGTRLLVL.

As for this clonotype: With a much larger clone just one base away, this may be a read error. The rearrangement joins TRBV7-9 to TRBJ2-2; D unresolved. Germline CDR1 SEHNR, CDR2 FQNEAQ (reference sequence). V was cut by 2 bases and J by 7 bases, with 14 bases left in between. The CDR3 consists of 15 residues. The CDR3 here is CASSLLDSTSGELFF. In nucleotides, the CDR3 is TGTGCCAGCAGCTTATTAGATTCGACGAGCGGGGAGCTGTTTTTT.

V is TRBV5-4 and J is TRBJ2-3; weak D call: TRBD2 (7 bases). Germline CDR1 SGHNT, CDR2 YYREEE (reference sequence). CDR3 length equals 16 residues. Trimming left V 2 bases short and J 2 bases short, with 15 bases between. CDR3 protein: CASSFYKGGITDTQYF. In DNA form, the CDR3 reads TGTGCCAGCAGCTTCTACAAGGGGGGGATCACAGATACGCAGTATTTT.

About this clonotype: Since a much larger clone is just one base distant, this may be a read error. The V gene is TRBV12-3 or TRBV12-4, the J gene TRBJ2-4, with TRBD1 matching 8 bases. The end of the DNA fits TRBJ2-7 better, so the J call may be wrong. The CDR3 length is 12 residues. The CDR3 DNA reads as TGTGCCAGCAGGGACGACAGGGGCGAGCAGTACTTC. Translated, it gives CASRDDRGEQYF.

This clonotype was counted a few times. CDR3: CATSDPGTPSGEQFF. The CDR3 nucleotides are TGTGCCACCAGTGACCCCGGGACTCCCAGCGGTGAGCAGTTCTTC. The V call is TRBV24-1, the J call TRBJ2-1; TRBD2 is a possible D gene (6 bases). V lost 4 bases to trimming and J lost 9 bases, with 18 bases between them. CDR3 length: 15 amino acids. CDR1 KGHDR and CDR2 SFDVKD come from the germline V gene.

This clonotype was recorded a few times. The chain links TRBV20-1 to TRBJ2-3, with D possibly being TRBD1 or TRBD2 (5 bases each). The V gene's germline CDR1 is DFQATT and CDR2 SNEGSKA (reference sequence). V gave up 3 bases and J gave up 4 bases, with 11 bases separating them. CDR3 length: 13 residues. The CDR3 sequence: CSARISGPDTQYF. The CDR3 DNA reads TGCAGTGCTAGGATATCGGGACCAGATACGCAGTATTTT.

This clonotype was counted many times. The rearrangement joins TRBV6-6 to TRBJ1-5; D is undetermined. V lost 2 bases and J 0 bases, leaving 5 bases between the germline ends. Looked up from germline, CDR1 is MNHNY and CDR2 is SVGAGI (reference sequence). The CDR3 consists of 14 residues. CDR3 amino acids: CASSYGYSNQPQHF. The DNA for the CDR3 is TGTGCCAGCAGTTACGGCTATAGCAATCAGCCCCAGCATTTT.

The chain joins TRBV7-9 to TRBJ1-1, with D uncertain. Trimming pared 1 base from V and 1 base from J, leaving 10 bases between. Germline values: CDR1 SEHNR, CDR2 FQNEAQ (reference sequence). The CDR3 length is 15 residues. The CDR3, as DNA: TGTGCCAGCAGCTTAGAACCAGGTCCGAACACTGAAGCTTTCTTT. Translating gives CASSLEPGPNTEAFF.

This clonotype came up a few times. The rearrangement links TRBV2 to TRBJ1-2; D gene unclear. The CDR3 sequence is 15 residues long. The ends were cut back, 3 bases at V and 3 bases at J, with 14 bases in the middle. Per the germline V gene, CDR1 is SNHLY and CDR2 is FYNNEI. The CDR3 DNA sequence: TGTGCCAGCAGTGAGAATCGAGGCCTTTACTATGGCTACACCTTC. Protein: CASSENRGLYYGYTF.

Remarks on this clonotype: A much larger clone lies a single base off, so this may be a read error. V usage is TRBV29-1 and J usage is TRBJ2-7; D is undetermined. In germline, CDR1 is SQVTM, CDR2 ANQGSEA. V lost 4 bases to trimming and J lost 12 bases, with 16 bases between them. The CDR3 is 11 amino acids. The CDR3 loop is CSVAEQETPYF. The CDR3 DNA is TGCAGCGTTGCTGAACAAGAGACCCCGTACTTC.

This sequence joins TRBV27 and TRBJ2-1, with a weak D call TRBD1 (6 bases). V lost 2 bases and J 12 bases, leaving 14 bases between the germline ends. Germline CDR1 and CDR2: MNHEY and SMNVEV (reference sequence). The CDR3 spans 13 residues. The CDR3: CASSLGTNQGQFF. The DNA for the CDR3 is TGTGCCAGCAGTTTAGGGACAAACCAGGGGCAGTTCTTC.

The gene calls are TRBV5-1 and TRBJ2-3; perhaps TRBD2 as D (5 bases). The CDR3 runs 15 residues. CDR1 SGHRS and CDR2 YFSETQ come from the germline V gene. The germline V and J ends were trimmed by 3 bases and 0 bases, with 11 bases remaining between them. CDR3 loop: CASSSLPGSTDTQYF. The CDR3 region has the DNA TGCGCCAGCAGCTCGTTGCCGGGGAGCACAGATACGCAGTATTTT.

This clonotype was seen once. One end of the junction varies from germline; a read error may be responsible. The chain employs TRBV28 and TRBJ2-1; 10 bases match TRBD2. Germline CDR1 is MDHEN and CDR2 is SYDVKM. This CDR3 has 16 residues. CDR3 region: CASSLRILAGNNERFF. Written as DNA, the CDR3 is TGTGCCAGCAGTTTAAGGATACTAGCGGGGAACAATGAGCGGTTCTTC. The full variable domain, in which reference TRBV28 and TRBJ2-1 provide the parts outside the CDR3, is DVKVTQSSRYLVKRTGEKVFLECVQDMDHENMFWYRQDPGLGLRLIYFSYDVKMKEKGDIPEGYSVSREKKERFSLILESASTNQTSMYLCASSLRILAGNNERFFGPGTRLTVL.

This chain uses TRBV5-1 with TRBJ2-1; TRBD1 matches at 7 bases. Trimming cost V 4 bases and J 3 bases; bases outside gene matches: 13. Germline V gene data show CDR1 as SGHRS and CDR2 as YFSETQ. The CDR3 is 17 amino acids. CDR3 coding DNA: TGCGCCAGCAGCCGACAGGGCCCCAATGTTCTCTACAATGAGCAGTTCTTC. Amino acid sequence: CASSRQGPNVLYNEQFF. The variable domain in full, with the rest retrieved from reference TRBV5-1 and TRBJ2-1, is KAGVTQTPRYLIKTRGQQVTLSCSPISGHRSVSWYQQTPGQGLQFLFEYFSETQRNKGNFPGRFSGRQFSNSRSEMNVSTLELGDSALYLCASSRQGPNVLYNEQFFGPGTRLTVL.

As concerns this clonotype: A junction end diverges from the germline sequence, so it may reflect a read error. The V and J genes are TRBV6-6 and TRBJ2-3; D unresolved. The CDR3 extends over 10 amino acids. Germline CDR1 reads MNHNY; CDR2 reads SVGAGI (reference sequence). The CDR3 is CPSSTDTQYF. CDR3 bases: TGTCCCAGTAGCACAGATACGCAGTATTTT.

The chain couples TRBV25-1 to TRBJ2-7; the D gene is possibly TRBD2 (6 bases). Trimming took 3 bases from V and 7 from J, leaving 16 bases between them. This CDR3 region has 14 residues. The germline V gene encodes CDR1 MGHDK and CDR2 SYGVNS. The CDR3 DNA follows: TGTGCCAGCAGTGATGAGCGGCGGGGCTCGGAGCAGTACTTC. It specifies CASSDERRGSEQYF.

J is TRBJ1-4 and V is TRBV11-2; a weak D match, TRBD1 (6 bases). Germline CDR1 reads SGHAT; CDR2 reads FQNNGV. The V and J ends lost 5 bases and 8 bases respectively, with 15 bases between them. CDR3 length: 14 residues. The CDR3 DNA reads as TGTGCCAGCAGCCCCAGGGGTGTTGGAGAAAAACTGTTTTTT. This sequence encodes CASSPRGVGEKLFF.

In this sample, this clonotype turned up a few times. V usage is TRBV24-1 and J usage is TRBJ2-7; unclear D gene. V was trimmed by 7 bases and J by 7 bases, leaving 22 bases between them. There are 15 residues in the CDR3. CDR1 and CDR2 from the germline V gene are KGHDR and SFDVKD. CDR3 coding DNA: TGTGCCACCAGCGAGAGTAGGTTTGGCTACAATGAGCAGTACTTC. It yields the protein CATSESRFGYNEQYF.